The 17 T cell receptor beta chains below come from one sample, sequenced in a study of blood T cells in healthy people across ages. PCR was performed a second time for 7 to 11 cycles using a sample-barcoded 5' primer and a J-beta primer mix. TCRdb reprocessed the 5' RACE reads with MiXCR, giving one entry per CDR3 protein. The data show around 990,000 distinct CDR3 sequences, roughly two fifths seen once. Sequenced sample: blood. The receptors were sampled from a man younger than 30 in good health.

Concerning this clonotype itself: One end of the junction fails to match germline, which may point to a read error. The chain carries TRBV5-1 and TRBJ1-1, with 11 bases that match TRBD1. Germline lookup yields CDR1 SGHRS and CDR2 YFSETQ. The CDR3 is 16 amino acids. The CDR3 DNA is TGCGCCAGCAGCTACGGGACAGGGGGTTTGAACGCTGAAGCTTTCTTT. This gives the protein CASSYGTGGLNAEAFF. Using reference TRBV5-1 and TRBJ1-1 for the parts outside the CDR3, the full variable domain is KAGVTQTPRYLIKTRGQQVTLSCSPISGHRSVSWYQQTPGQGLQFLFEYFSETQRNKGNFPGRFSGRQFSNSRSEMNVSTLELGDSALYLCASSYGTGGLNAEAFFGQGTRLTVV.

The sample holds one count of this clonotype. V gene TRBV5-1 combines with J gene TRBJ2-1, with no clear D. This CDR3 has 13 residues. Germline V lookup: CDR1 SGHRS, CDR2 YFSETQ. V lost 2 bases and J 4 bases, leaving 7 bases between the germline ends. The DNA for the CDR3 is TGCGCCAGCAGCTTAAACATTTACAATGAGCAGTTCTTC. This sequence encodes CASSLNIYNEQFF.

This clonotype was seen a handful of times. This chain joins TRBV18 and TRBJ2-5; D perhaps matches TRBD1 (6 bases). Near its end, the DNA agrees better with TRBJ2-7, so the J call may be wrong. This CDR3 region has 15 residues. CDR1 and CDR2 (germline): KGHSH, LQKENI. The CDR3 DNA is TGTGCCAGCTCATCGGGGCAGGGGAATTACTACGAGCAGTACTTC. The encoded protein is CASSSGQGNYYEQYF.

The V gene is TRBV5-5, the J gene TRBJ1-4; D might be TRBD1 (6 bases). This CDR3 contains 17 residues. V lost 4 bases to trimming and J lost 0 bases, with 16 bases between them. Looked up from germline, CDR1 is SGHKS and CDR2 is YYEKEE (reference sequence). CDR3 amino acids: CASSPRGGPPTNEKLFF. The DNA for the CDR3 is TGTGCCAGCAGCCCCCGGGGGGGGCCTCCAACTAATGAAAAACTGTTTTTT.

The CDR3 spells CASRDQGGGTDTQYF. CDR3 DNA: TGTGCCAGCCGAGATCAGGGAGGAGGCACAGATACGCAGTATTTT. The gene calls are TRBV28 and TRBJ2-3; a weak D match, TRBD2 (6 bases). Germline lookup yields CDR1 MDHEN and CDR2 SYDVKM. V was shortened by 8 bases and J by 1 base, with 16 bases between the two germline ends. The CDR3 is made up of 15 amino acids.

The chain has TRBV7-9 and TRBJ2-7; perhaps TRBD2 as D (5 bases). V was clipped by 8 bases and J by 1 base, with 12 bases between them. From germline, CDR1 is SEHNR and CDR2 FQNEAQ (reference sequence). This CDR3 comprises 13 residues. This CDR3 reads CASSQRTSYEQYF. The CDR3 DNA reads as TGTGCCAGCTCCCAGCGGACTTCCTACGAGCAGTACTTC. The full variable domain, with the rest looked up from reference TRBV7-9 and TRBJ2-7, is DTGVSQNPRHKITKRGQNVTFRCDPISEHNRLYWYRQTLGQGPEFLTYFQNEAQLEKSRLLSDRFSAERPKGSFSTLEIQRTEQGDSAMYLCASSQRTSYEQYFGPGTRLTVT.

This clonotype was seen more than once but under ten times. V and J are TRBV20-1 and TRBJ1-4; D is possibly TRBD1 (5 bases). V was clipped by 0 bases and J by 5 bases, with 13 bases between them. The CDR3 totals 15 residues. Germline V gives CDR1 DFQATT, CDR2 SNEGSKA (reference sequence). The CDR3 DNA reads TGCAGTGCTAGAGATCCGATGGGGGAGAATGAAAAACTGTTTTTT. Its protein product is CSARDPMGENEKLFF.

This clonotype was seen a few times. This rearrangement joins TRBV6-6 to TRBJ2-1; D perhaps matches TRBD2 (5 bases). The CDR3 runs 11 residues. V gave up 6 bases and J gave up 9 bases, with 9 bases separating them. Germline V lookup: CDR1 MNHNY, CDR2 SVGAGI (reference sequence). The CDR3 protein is CASSPSGEQFF. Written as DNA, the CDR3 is TGTGCCAGCAGCCCCAGCGGTGAGCAGTTCTTC.

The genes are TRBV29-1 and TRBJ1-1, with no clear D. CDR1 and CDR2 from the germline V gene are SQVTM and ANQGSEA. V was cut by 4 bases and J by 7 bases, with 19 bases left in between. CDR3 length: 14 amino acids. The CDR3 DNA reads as TGCAGCGTTGTTGTAGGCCAGACCCTTCGTGAAGCTTTCTTT. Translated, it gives CSVVVGQTLREAFF. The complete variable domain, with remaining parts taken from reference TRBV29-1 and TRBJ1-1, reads SAVISQKPSRDICQRGTSLTIQCQVDSQVTMMFWYRQQPGQSLTLIATANQGSEATYESGFVIDKFPISRPNLTFSTLTVSNMSPEDSSIYLCSVVVGQTLREAFFGQGTRLTVV.

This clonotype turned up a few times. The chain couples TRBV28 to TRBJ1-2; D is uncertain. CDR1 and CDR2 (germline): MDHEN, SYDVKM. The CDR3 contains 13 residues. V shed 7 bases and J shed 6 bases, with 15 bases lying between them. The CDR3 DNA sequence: TGTGCCAGCACCCAACCTCTCCGACATGGCTACACCTTC. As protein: CASTQPLRHGYTF.

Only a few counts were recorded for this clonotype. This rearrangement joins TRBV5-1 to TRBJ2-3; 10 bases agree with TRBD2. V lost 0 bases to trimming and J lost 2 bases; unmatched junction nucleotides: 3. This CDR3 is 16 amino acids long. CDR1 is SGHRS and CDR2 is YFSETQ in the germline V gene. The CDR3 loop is CASSLASGGDTDTQYF. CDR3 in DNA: TGCGCCAGCAGCTTGGCAAGCGGGGGGGACACAGATACGCAGTATTTT. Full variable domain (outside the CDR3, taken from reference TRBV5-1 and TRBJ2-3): KAGVTQTPRYLIKTRGQQVTLSCSPISGHRSVSWYQQTPGQGLQFLFEYFSETQRNKGNFPGRFSGRQFSNSRSEMNVSTLELGDSALYLCASSLASGGDTDTQYFGPGTRLTVL.

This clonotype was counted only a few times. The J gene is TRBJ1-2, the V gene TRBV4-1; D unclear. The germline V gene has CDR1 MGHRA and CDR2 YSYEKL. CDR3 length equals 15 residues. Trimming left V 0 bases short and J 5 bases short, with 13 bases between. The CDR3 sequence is CASSQEGRPMYGYTF. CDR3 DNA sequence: TGCGCCAGCAGCCAAGAGGGCAGGCCCATGTATGGCTACACCTTC.

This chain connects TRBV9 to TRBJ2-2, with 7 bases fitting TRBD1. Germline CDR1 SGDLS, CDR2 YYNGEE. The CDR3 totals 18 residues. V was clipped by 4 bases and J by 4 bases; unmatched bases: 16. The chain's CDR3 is CASSLSPSGGTGTGELFF. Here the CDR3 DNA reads TGTGCCAGCAGCCTCAGTCCTTCAGGGGGAACGGGCACCGGGGAGCTGTTTTTT. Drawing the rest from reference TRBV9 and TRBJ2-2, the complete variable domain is DSGVTQTPKHLITATGQRVTLRCSPRSGDLSVYWYQQSLDQGLQFLIQYYNGEERAKGNILERFSAQQFPDLHSELNLSSLELGDSALYFCASSLSPSGGTGTGELFFGEGSRLTVL.

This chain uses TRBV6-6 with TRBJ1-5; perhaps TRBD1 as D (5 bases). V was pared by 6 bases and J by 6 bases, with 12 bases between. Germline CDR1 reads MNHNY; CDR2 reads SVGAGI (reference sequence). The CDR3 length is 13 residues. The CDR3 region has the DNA TGTGCCAGCAGATACGACAGAATTCAGCCCCAGCATTTT. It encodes CASRYDRIQPQHF.

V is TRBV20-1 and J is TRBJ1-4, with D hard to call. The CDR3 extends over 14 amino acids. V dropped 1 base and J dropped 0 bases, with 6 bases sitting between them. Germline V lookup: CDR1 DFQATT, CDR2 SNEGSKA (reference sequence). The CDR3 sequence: CSARGAATNEKLFF. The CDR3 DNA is TGCAGTGCTAGAGGAGCCGCAACTAATGAAAAACTGTTTTTT.

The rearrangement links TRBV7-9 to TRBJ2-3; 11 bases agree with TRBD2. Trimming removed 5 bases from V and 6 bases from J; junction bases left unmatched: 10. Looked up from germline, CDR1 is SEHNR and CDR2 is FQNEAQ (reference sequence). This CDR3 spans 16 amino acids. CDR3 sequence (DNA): TGTGCCAGCAGCCCTCCCCGGACTAGCGGGTCTGATACGCAGTATTTT. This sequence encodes CASSPPRTSGSDTQYF.

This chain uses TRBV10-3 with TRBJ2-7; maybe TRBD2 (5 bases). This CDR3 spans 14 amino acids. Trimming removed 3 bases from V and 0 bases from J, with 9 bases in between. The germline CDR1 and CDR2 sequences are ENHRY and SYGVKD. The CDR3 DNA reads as TGTGCCATCAGTGACCCCGGGGTCTCCTACGAGCAGTACTTC. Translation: CAISDPGVSYEQYF.